This TCR beta chain stems from a study of tumor-infiltrating lymphocytes in primary liver carcinoma. A primer in the constant region served to generate TCR beta cDNA from roughly 550 ng of total RNA. Library construction for TCR beta comprised three nested multiplex PCR rounds performed with slightly modified ARM-PCR. TRBV1-TRBV30 forward and Cbeta reverse primers drove the first two roughly 10-cycle rounds. TCRdb reprocessed the multiplex PCR reads via MiXCR and lists one record per CDR3 protein. Found here are 95,000 to 150,000 distinct CDR3 sequences, 64% of them singletons; the top ten hold around 8.2%. Regarding the study as a whole: The study found only about 8-24% of top clones in all five tumor regions. When set against blood, tumors had a significantly higher top-250-clone fraction (p = 0.039).

Regarding this clonotype: Antigen unknown. One end of the junction fails to match germline, which may point to a read error.

The CDR3 contains 15 residues. The germline V gene has CDR1 MDHEN and CDR2 SYDVKM. Co-extracting RNA and DNA was done with roughly 17-34 mg of unsorted bulk tissue as input. J is TRBJ2-2 and V is TRBV28, with TRBD2 matching over 7 bases. The sequence was collected from a woman in her sixties or seventies with primary liver carcinoma and hepatitis B virus infection. Sequenced material: liver tumor tissue from sampling region 3. Subset noted: tumor region T3, left-lateral pole. CDR3 DNA sequence: TGTGCCAGCAGTTTAAGAGGACTAGGAGGCGGGGAGATGTTTTTT. Translating gives CASSLRGLGGGEMFF.